These 11 T cell receptor beta chains share one sample of origin, sequenced in a study of glioma-infiltrating T cells. Using RNA template, CDR3s of TCR alpha and beta were amplified with iRepertoire arm-PCR. TCRdb reprocessed the multiplex PCR reads via MiXCR and lists one record per CDR3 protein. The profile shows approximately 120,000 distinct CDR3 sequences, approximately 26% of them singletons. The sample taken for sequencing was glioma tissue, nonneoplastic brain tissue, or PBMCs (not recorded which). These receptors came from a human donor with low-grade glioma or glioblastoma, undergoing nonglioma brain surgery, or in good health (not recorded which).

This clonotype showed up many times. The V and J genes are TRBV6-2 or TRBV6-3 and TRBJ2-7; D remains ambiguous. The CDR3 has 16 amino acids. Germline loops: CDR1 MNHEY, CDR2 SVGEGT. With 2 bases removed from V and 3 bases from J, the gap between germline ends came to 17 bases. CDR3 in amino acids: CASSYAPARTSYEQYF. CDR3 DNA sequence: TGTGCCAGCAGTTACGCCCCGGCCAGAACAAGCTACGAGCAGTACTTC.

The chain links TRBV15 to TRBJ1-1; 7 bases are a match to TRBD1. Germline V gene sequence: CDR1 LNHNV, CDR2 YYDKDF (reference sequence). The CDR3 runs 15 residues. Trimming removed 5 bases from V and 11 bases from J; junction bases left unmatched: 17. CDR3: CATSWGTGEVTAAFF. The CDR3 DNA sequence: TGTGCCACCAGCTGGGGTACAGGGGAAGTTACTGCTGCTTTCTTT.

In the case of this clonotype: Possible read error: a much larger clone is one base away. The V call is TRBV28, the J call TRBJ1-6; possible D gene TRBD1, 6 bases. CDR3 length: 12 residues. Trimming took 11 bases from V and 8 from J, leaving 13 bases between them. Germline CDR1 and CDR2: MDHEN and SYDVKM. CDR3 DNA sequence: TGTGCCCGCGGGGGGCGGGATTCACCCCTCCACTTT. Residues: CARGGRDSPLHF.

This clonotype was observed many times. This sequence joins TRBV4-1 and TRBJ2-7; the D gene could be TRBD1 or TRBD2 (6 bases each). The V gene's germline CDR1 is MGHRA and CDR2 YSYEKL. The CDR3 runs 16 residues. The ends were cut back, 0 bases at V and 6 bases at J, with 18 bases in the middle. CDR3 protein: CASSQDSLGGFAEQYF. Written as DNA, the CDR3 is TGCGCCAGCAGCCAAGACTCCTTAGGGGGGTTCGCCGAGCAGTACTTC.

This clonotype appeared many times. This chain links TRBV7-9 with TRBJ1-6; D remains unclear. Per germline, CDR1 SEHNR and CDR2 FQNEAQ (reference sequence). The CDR3 runs 15 residues. V was trimmed by 4 bases and J by 9 bases, leaving 16 bases between them. The CDR3 region has the DNA TGTGCCAGCAGCTCCTCCACCGGATTTGGTTCACCCCTCCACTTT. Translating it yields CASSSSTGFGSPLHF.

This clonotype was picked up a small number of times. The CDR3 sequence: CAWSEAGVAYNEQFF. The CDR3 DNA follows: TGTGCCTGGAGTGAGGCGGGGGTTGCCTACAATGAGCAGTTCTTC. The chain joins TRBV30 to TRBJ2-1; 7 nucleotides line up with TRBD2. The trim removed 1 base at V and 2 bases at J, leaving 5 bases unmatched. CDR1 GTSNPN and CDR2 SVGIG come from the germline V gene (reference sequence). The CDR3 is 15 amino acids.

Concerning this clonotype: At one boundary the junction diverges from the germline segment, which might be a read error. The J gene is TRBJ1-1, the V gene TRBV27; a possible D gene is TRBD1 (6 bases). This CDR3 comprises 13 residues. CDR1 MNHEY and CDR2 SMNVEV come from the germline V gene (reference sequence). The chain's CDR3 is CASWDIMSTGAFF. The DNA for the CDR3 is TGTGCCAGTTGGGACATCATGAGCACTGGAGCTTTCTTT.

This clonotype was observed many times. The genes are TRBV7-2 and TRBJ2-3; D possibly matches TRBD1 or TRBD2 (5 bases each). The CDR3 runs 14 residues. Trimming removed 5 bases from V and 6 bases from J, with 15 bases in between. Germline CDR1 reads SGHTA; CDR2 reads FQGNSA. The CDR3 sequence is CASSPRGALDTQYF. Here the CDR3 DNA reads TGTGCCAGCAGCCCTCGGGGCGCGCTGGATACGCAGTATTTT.

The sample holds many counts of this clonotype. The rearrangement uses TRBV18 and TRBJ1-1; D is uncertain. Germline V CDR1 and CDR2: KGHSH, LQKENI. The CDR3 has 13 residues. Trimming took off 5 bases at V and 7 bases at J, with 14 bases between the two ends. CDR3 sequence: CASSFRIQGEAFF. The CDR3 DNA reads TGTGCCAGCTCATTTCGGATTCAAGGTGAAGCTTTCTTT.

This clonotype has ten or more counts. This sequence joins TRBV3-1 and TRBJ1-2; D uncertain. The V gene lost 5 bases and the J gene lost 5 bases, with 15 bases spanning the gap. This CDR3 spans 14 amino acids. Per the germline V gene, CDR1 is LGHDT and CDR2 is YNNKEL (reference sequence). CDR3 coding DNA: TGTGCCAGCAGCAAGCGTCCCGAACAGTATGGCTACACCTTC. It yields the protein CASSKRPEQYGYTF.

This clonotype was seen repeatedly, ten times or more. The genes are TRBV28 and TRBJ2-7; 7 bases align to TRBD2. CDR1 is MDHEN and CDR2 is SYDVKM in the germline V gene. The CDR3 runs 15 residues. The trim removed 11 bases at V and 2 bases at J, leaving 15 bases unmatched. Here the CDR3 DNA reads TGTGCCGTATCGCCCTCGGGACTACGTACCTACGAGCAGTACTTC. Residues: CAVSPSGLRTYEQYF.